These T cell receptor beta chains were read from a single sample in a study of blood T cell repertoires in COVID-19. The assay was immunoSEQ multiplex PCR, and TCRdb's table has in-frame clones only and misses some. The sample has about 64,000 clones, 88% seen once; the top ten hold about 43%. The sample taken for sequencing was peripheral blood. These receptors came from an older woman with COVID-19, enrolled during active disease. Each CDR3 is given with its conserved first and last residue. Each record gives: J gene, V gene, D gene, clone size, CDR3 protein, CDR3 DNA. A D gene is named only where the DNA matches it firmly. Clone size, where shown, is once, few, many, or a class for clones that have expanded.

>TRBJ2-2|TRBV29-1|.|.
CSVETGYGTGELFF
TGCAGCGTGGAAACAGGGTATGGTACCGGGGAGCTGTTTTTT
>TRBJ2-2|TRBV11-3|.|.
CASSSRGAGELFF
TGTGCCAGCAGCTCCAGGGGGGCCGGGGAGCTGTTTTTT
>TRBJ2-5|TRBV7-9|.|.
CASSSWYRQETQYF
TGTGCCAGCAGCTCGTGGTACAGGCAAGAGACCCAGTACTTC
>TRBJ2-5|TRBV7-2|.|.
CASSPYQETQYF
TGTGCCAGCAGCCCGTACCAAGAGACCCAGTACTTC
>TRBJ1-6|TRBV7-2|.|.
CASSLGWGLQGGRSPLHF
TGTGCCAGCAGCTTAGGGTGGGGCCTACAGGGCGGGAGGTCACCCCTCCACTTT
>TRBJ2-2|TRBV7-6|.|once
CASSSRTSVGELFF
TGTGCCAGCAGCTCTAGAACTAGTGTCGGGGAGCTGTTTTTT
>TRBJ1-2|TRBV27|.|.
CASTGRGHGYTF
TGTGCCAGCACCGGCAGGGGTCATGGCTACACCTTC
>TRBJ1-5|TRBV28|TRBD1|once
CASSPSGQGAGQPQHF
TGTGCCAGCAGTCCCTCGGGACAGGGGGCGGGTCAGCCCCAGCATTTT
>TRBJ2-1|TRBV27|.|.
CASSSSEDRYNEQFF
TGTGCCAGCAGTTCGTCCGAGGATCGTTACAATGAGCAGTTCTTC
>TRBJ1-2|TRBV2|TRBD1|.
CASSASGTANYGYTF
TGTGCCAGCAGTGCATCCGGGACAGCAAACTATGGCTACACCTTC
>TRBJ1-3|TRBV7-9|TRBD1|.
CASSSQGAGGNTIYF
TGTGCCAGCAGCTCTCAGGGGGCAGGAGGAAACACCATATATTTT
>TRBJ1-6|TRBV6-6|.|.
CASSSAGGDNSPLHF
TGTGCCAGCAGTTCCGCAGGCGGGGATAATTCACCCCTCCACTTT
>TRBJ2-1|TRBV7-6|TRBD2|.
CASSGLTSGDYNEQFF
TGTGCCAGCAGCGGTCTAACTAGCGGGGACTACAATGAGCAGTTCTTC
>TRBJ1-2|TRBV10-3|.|.
CAISESDRYGYTF
TGTGCCATCAGTGAGTCCGACAGATATGGCTACACCTTC
>TRBJ1-2|TRBV28|.|.
CATQEWTIYGYTF
TGTGCCACCCAAGAATGGACAATTTATGGCTACACCTTC
>TRBJ1-4|TRBV10-1|.|.
CASRDGDRLTNEKLFF
TGCGCCAGCAGGGACGGAGACAGACTAACTAATGAAAAACTGTTTTTT
>TRBJ1-1|TRBV6-5|TRBD1|.
CASRARTGATEAFF
TGTGCCAGCAGGGCTCGGACAGGGGCGACTGAAGCTTTCTTT
>TRBJ1-3|TRBV7-2|TRBD1|.
CASSLNRGRTGNTIYF
TGTGCCAGCAGCTTAAACAGGGGGCGAACTGGAAACACCATATATTTT
>TRBJ2-7|TRBV30|.|.
CAWRAGLQGNFHEQYF
TGTGCCTGGAGGGCTGGGTTACAGGGTAACTTCCACGAGCAGTACTTC
>TRBJ2-1|TRBV19|TRBD1|.
CASSIGTGSYNEQFF
TGTGCCAGTAGTATCGGGACAGGCTCCTACAATGAGCAGTTCTTC
>TRBJ2-3|TRBV19|.|.
CASSFFGLGVSDTQYF
TGTGCCAGTAGTTTCTTCGGTTTGGGCGTATCAGATACGCAGTATTTT
>TRBJ2-6|TRBV6-1|.|.
CASSEAYGANVLTF
TGTGCCAGCAGTGAAGCCTACGGGGCCAACGTCCTGACTTTC
>TRBJ2-2|TRBV19|TRBD2|.
CASSPTGTTYTGELFF
TGTGCCAGTAGCCCGACCGGGACTACCTACACCGGGGAGCTGTTTTTT
>TRBJ1-1|TRBV7-9|.|.
CASSSSNREPRRTEAFF
TGTGCCAGCAGCTCATCCAACAGGGAACCCCGGCGAACTGAAGCTTTCTTT
>TRBJ1-2|TRBV7-2|TRBD1|.
CASRGTRGPFGYTF
TGTGCCAGCAGAGGAACCAGGGGGCCCTTTGGCTACACCTTC
>TRBJ1-2|TRBV4-1|TRBD1|.
CASSPLTGGGYTF
TGCGCCAGCAGCCCACTAACAGGGGGAGGCTACACCTTC
>TRBJ2-1|TRBV5-4|TRBD2|.
CASSPPGLGANEQFF
TGTGCCAGCAGCCCACCGGGACTAGGGGCCAATGAGCAGTTCTTC
>TRBJ2-7|TRBV28|.|.
CASSFSTGPYEQYF
TGTGCCAGCAGTTTCTCGACAGGTCCCTACGAGCAGTACTTC
>TRBJ1-1|TRBV4-1|TRBD1|.
CASSQVQGANEAFF
TGCGCCAGCAGCCAAGTCCAGGGGGCAAATGAAGCTTTCTTT
>TRBJ1-6|TRBV4-3|.|few
CASSQEEFNSPLHF
TGCGCCAGCAGCCAAGAAGAGTTTAATTCACCCCTCCACTTT
>TRBJ2-7|TRBV29-1|.|.
CSVDVGRGEQYF
TGCAGCGTTGATGTGGGGCGAGGCGAGCAGTACTTC
>TRBJ2-1|TRBV11-3|.|.
CASSDRKGHNEQFF
TGTGCCAGCAGCGACCGTAAGGGGCACAATGAGCAGTTCTTC
>TRBJ1-3|TRBV5-1|TRBD1|.
CASSLATGVAGNTIYF
TGCGCCAGCAGCTTGGCGACAGGGGTTGCGGGAAACACCATATATTTT
>TRBJ2-7|TRBV5-1|.|few
CASSLTGEAYEQYF
TGCGCCAGCAGCTTGACAGGGGAGGCCTACGAGCAGTACTTC
>TRBJ2-3|TRBV28|TRBD2|.
CASRNGGLASTDTQYF
TGTGCCAGCAGAAATGGGGGACTAGCGTCCACAGATACGCAGTATTTT
>TRBJ1-1|TRBV6-5|.|.
CASSYSGWTEAFF
TGTGCCAGCAGTTACTCGGGCTGGACTGAAGCTTTCTTT
>TRBJ2-7|TRBV11-2|TRBD1|few
CASSQDVDRRAYEQYF
TGTGCCAGCAGCCAAGACGTGGACAGGAGAGCCTACGAGCAGTACTTC
>TRBJ1-2|TRBV30|.|once
CAWSVLGGYTF
TGTGCCTGGAGTGTACTCGGGGGCTACACCTTC
>TRBJ2-3|TRBV5-1|TRBD1|.
CASKMDRSEGTQYF
TGCGCCAGCAAGATGGACAGGTCTGAGGGTACGCAGTATTTT
>TRBJ2-5|TRBV28|.|.
CASRESGGVEETQYF
TGTGCCAGCAGGGAATCCGGGGGAGTAGAGGAGACCCAGTACTTC
>TRBJ2-1|TRBV5-4|TRBD2|.
CASSIGTSGSWYEQFF
TGTGCCAGCAGCATCGGGACTAGCGGGAGTTGGTATGAGCAGTTCTTC
>TRBJ2-7|TRBV15|TRBD2|.
CATSILAGGYEQYF
TGTGCCACCAGCATATTAGCGGGAGGGTACGAGCAGTACTTC
>TRBJ2-2|TRBV30|.|.
CAWSLVTGELFF
TGTGCCTGGAGTTTAGTCACCGGGGAGCTGTTTTTT
>TRBJ1-3|TRBV13|.|few
CASSWGGVNGNTIYF
TGTGCCAGCAGCTGGGGCGGGGTGAATGGAAACACCATATATTTT
>TRBJ2-7|TRBV12-3/TRBV12-4|.|.
CASSLVPGSEQYF
TGTGCCAGCAGTTTAGTTCCGGGGAGCGAGCAGTACTTC
>TRBJ1-2|TRBV7-2|TRBD1|once
CASSPTGGGYGYTF
TGTGCCAGCAGCCCAACAGGGGGTGGCTATGGCTACACCTTC
>TRBJ1-1|TRBV12-3/TRBV12-4|.|.
CASSLRREAFF
TGTGCCAGCAGTTTGAGGAGGGAAGCTTTCTTT
>TRBJ1-5|TRBV19|TRBD1|.
CASSMTGGLGNQPQHF
TGTGCCAGTAGTATGACAGGGGGGCTCGGCAATCAGCCCCAGCATTTT
>TRBJ1-2|TRBV28|TRBD1|.
CASEAGQGVSYGYTF
TGTGCCAGCGAAGCTGGACAGGGGGTTAGCTATGGCTACACCTTC
>TRBJ2-2|TRBV19|.|.
CASKWQEANTGELFF
TGTGCCAGTAAATGGCAGGAGGCAAACACCGGGGAGCTGTTTTTT
>TRBJ2-2|TRBV19|.|.
CASSTGQTYTGELFF
TGTGCCAGTAGTACCGGACAAACGTACACCGGGGAGCTGTTTTTT
>TRBJ1-6|TRBV4-1|.|.
CASSYAQGADNSPLHF
TGCGCCAGCAGCTACGCACAGGGCGCGGATAATTCACCCCTCCACTTT
>TRBJ1-4|TRBV6-5|.|.
CASSRQTPNEKLFF
TGTGCCAGCAGCCGACAGACTCCTAATGAAAAACTGTTTTTT
>TRBJ2-1|TRBV27|.|.
CASRGSRSSYNEQFF
TGTGCCAGCAGGGGTTCAAGGAGCTCCTACAATGAGCAGTTCTTC
>TRBJ2-7|TRBV7-8|.|.
CASSLFENSYEQYF
TGTGCCAGCAGCTTATTTGAGAATTCCTACGAGCAGTACTTC